This T cell receptor beta chain was sequenced in a study of OX40 agonist ivuxolimab in advanced cancers. Study summary: Partial responses occurred in three patients (one hepatocellular carcinoma, two cutaneous melanoma).

CDR3 length: 13 amino acids. Germline CDR1 SGHRS, CDR2 YFSETQ. With V trimmed by 4 bases and J by 5 bases, 5 bases remained unmatched. Study-wide results and limits: More expanded clones were seen, on average, in CD8+ T cells than in CD4+. The study observed clonal expansion of CD4+ and CD8+ blood T cells by week 6 at 0.1 to 3.0 mg/kg.

Only in-frame clones appear in the TCRdb table, and some are missing; sequencing was by immunoSEQ multiplex PCR. There are some 62,000 clones in the sample; approximately 84% occur only once, and 9.8% lies in the top ten. This clone was detected once. Its antigen is as yet unknown. Sequenced here: CD4+ or CD8+ T cells sorted from blood, sampled in a trial of the OX40 agonist ivuxolimab. This sequence was found in an adult with an advanced solid tumor such as melanoma, head and neck, liver or kidney cancer. This chain connects TRBV5-1 to TRBJ2-5; 7 bases map to TRBD1. The CDR3 is CASSLGQPETQYF. The DNA for the CDR3 is TGCGCCAGCAGCCTGGGACAGCCGGAGACCCAGTACTTC.